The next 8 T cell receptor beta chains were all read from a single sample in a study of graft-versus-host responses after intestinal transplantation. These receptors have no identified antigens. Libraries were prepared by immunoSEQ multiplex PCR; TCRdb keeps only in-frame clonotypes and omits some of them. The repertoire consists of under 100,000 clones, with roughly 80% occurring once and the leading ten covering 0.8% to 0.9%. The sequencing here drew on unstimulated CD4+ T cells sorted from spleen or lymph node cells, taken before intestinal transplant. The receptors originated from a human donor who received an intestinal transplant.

The CDR3 loop reads CASSTPDRNYGYTF. The CDR3 bases are TGTGCCAGCAGCACTCCGGACAGGAACTATGGCTACACCTTC. The chain recombines TRBV28 with TRBJ1-2; 7 bases map to TRBD1. The CDR3 is made up of 14 amino acids. In germline, CDR1 is MDHEN, CDR2 SYDVKM. V dropped 6 bases and J dropped 2; count of bases not matched to a gene: 6.

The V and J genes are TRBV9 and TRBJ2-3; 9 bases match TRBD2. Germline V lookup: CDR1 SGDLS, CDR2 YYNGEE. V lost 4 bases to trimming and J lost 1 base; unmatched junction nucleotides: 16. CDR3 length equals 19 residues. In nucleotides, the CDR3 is TGTGCCAGCAGCCCCCCAAAAGCGGGAGGACTGGGACGCACAGATACGCAGTATTTT. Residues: CASSPPKAGGLGRTDTQYF.

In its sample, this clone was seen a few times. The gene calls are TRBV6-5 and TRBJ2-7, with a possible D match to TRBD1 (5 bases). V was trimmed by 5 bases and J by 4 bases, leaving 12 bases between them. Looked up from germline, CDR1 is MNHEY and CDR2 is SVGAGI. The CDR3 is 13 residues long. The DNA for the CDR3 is TGTGCCAGCAGTCGCAACCAGGGTTACGAGCAGTACTTC. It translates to CASSRNQGYEQYF.

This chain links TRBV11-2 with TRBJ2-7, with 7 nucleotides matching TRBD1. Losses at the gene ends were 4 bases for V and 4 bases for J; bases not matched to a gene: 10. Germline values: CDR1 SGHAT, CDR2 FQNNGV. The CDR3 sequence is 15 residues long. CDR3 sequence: CASSSPGQKNYEQYF. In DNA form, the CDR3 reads TGTGCCAGCAGCTCACCGGGACAGAAGAATTACGAGCAGTACTTC.

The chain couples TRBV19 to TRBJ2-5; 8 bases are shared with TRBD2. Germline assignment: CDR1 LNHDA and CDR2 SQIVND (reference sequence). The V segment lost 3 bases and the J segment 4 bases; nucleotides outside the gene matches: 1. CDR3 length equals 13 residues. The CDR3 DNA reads TGTGCCAGTAGTATGGGACTAGTAGAGACCCAGTACTTC. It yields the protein CASSMGLVETQYF.

CDR3 protein: CASSPGRAGQQFF. In nucleotides, the CDR3 is TGTGCCAGCAGTCCAGGGCGCGCAGGACAGCAGTTCTTC. The chain couples TRBV14 to TRBJ2-1, with D possibly matching TRBD1 (5 bases). This CDR3 is 13 amino acids long. The germline V gene has CDR1 SGHDN and CDR2 FVKESK. V was cut by 6 bases and J by 11 bases, with 17 bases left in between. The entire variable domain, with the rest obtained from reference TRBV14 and TRBJ2-1, is as follows: EAGVTQFPSHSVIEKGQTVTLRCDPISGHDNLYWYRRVMGKEIKFLLHFVKESKQDESGMPNNRFLAERTGGTYSTLKVQPAELEDSGVYFCASSPGRAGQQFFGPGTRLTVL.

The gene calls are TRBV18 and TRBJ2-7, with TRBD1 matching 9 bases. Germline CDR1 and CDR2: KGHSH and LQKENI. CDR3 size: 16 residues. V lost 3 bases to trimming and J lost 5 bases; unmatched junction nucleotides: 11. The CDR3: CASSPTGTGSFDEQYF. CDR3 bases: TGTGCCAGCTCACCGACTGGGACAGGGAGTTTCGACGAGCAGTACTTC.

The CDR3 coding sequence is TGTGCCAGCGTCCGGGACAGTGAAGCTTTCTTT. Its translation: CASVRDSEAFF. The rearrangement links TRBV2 to TRBJ1-1, with 7 bases matching TRBD1. Germline-derived CDR1 and CDR2 are SNHLY and FYNNEI. This CDR3 contains 11 residues. The V segment lost 8 bases and the J segment 7 bases; nucleotides outside the gene matches: 4.